This T cell receptor (beta chain) was identified during a study of OX40 agonist ivuxolimab in advanced cancers. Study-level background: Partial responses were recorded for three patients, including one with hepatocellular carcinoma and two with cutaneous melanoma.

TCRdb's copy holds only in-frame clones and misses some; the assay was immunoSEQ multiplex PCR. The sample yields over 85,000 clones, around 94% seen once. The clonotype comes from an adult with an advanced solid tumor such as melanoma, head and neck, liver or kidney cancer. The sample in question was CD4+ or CD8+ T cells sorted from blood, obtained in a trial of the OX40 agonist ivuxolimab.

As DNA, the CDR3 is TGTGCCACCCACAAAGGAGTCCTCTCCTACGAGCAGTACTTC. Amino acids: CATHKGVLSYEQYF. The chain links TRBV28 to TRBJ2-7; D remains ambiguous. In germline, CDR1 is MDHEN, CDR2 SYDVKM. The CDR3 length is 14 residues. Trimming took 10 bases from V and 0 from J, leaving 16 bases between them.